Included here is one TCR beta chain sequence, with context. This sample stems from a study of blood T cell repertoires in COVID-19. Data came from immunoSEQ multiplex PCR; TCRdb stores just in-frame clones and leaves some out. This sample yields under 150,000 clones, of which roughly 80% are seen a single time; around 1.5% belongs to the top ten. The source of this sequence is a man aged 50-59 years with acute or convalescent COVID-19. Sequenced sample: peripheral blood.

The CDR3 reads CASSLNREGGYTF. DNA of the CDR3: TGTGCCAGCAGCTTGAACAGGGAGGGTGGCTACACCTTC. V gene TRBV5-5 combines with J gene TRBJ1-2; D is perhaps TRBD1 (6 bases). The CDR3 is made up of 13 amino acids. Trimming pared 1 base from V and 7 bases from J, leaving 11 bases between. Germline CDR1 is SGHKS and CDR2 is YYEKEE (reference sequence).